This T cell receptor beta chain was sequenced for a study of control samples from healthy donors and cancer patients. The repertoire was sequenced with immunoSEQ multiplex PCR; TCRdb's copy has only in-frame clones and lacks some. Of about 180,000 clones listed, roughly 92% were seen once; the top ten hold approximately 1.5%. V lost 3 bases and J lost 8; bases outside the gene matches: 11. The CDR3 length is 15 residues. Germline CDR1 reads MNHEY; CDR2 reads SMNVEV (reference sequence). Material: blood. The origin of this receptor is a man between 25 and 39 years old in good health. This sequence joins TRBV27 and TRBJ1-2; 8 bases agree with TRBD1. This chain's CDR3 is CASSLKGQAGGGYTF. The CDR3, as DNA: TGTGCCAGCAGTTTGAAGGGACAGGCAGGAGGCGGCTACACCTTC.